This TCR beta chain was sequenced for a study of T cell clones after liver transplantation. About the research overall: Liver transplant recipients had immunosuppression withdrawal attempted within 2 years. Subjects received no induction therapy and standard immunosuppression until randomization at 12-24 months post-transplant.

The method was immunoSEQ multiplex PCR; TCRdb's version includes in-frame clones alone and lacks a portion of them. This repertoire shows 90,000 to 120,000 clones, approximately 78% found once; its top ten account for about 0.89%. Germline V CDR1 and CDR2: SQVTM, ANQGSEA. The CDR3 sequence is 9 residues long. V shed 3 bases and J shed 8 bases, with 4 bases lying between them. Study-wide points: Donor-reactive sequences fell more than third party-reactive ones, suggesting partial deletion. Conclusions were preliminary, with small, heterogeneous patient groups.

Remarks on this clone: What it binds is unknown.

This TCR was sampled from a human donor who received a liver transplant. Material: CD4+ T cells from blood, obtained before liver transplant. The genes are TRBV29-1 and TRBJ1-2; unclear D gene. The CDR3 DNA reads TGCAGCGTTGAGTGGGGCTACACCTTC. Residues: CSVEWGYTF.